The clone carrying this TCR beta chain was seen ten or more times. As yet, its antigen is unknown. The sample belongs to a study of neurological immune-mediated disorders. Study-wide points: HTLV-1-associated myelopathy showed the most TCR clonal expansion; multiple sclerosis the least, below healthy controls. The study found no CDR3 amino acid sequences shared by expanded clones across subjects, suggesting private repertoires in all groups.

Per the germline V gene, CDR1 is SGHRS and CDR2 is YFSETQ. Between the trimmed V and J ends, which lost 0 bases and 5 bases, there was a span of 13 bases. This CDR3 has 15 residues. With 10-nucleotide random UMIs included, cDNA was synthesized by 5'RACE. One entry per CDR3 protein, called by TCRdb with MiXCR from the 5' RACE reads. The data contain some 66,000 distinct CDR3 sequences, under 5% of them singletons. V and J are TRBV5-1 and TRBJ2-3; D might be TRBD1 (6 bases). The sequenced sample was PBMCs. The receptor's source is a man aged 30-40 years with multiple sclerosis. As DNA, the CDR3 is TGCGCCAGCAGCTTGGGGGGGACATCAGTAGATACGCAGTATTTT. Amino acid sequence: CASSLGGTSVDTQYF.